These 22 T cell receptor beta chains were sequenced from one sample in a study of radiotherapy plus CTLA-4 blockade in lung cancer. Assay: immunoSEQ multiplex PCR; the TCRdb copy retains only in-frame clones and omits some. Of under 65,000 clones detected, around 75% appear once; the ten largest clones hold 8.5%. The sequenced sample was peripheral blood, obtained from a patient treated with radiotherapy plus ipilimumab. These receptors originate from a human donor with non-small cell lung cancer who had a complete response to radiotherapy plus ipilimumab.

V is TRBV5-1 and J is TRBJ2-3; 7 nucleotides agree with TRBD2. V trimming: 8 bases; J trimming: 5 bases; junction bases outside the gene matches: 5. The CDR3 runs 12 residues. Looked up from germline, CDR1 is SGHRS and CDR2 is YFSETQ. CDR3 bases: TGCGCCAGTGGACCGGGAGGAGATACGCAGTATTTT. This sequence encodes CASGPGGDTQYF. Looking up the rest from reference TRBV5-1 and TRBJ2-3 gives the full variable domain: KAGVTQTPRYLIKTRGQQVTLSCSPISGHRSVSWYQQTPGQGLQFLFEYFSETQRNKGNFPGRFSGRQFSNSRSEMNVSTLELGDSALYLCASGPGGDTQYFGPGTRLTVL.

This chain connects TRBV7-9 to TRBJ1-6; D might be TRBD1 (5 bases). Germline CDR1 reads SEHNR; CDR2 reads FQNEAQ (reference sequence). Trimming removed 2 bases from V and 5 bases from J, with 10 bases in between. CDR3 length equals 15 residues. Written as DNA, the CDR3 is TGTGCCAGCAGCTTACGGCAGGGTAATAATTCACCCCTCCACTTT. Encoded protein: CASSLRQGNNSPLHF.

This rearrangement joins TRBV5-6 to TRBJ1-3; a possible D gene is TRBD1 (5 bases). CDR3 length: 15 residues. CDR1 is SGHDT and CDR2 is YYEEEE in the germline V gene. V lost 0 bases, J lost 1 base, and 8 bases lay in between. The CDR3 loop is CASSLDRQSGNTIYF. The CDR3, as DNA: TGTGCCAGCAGCTTGGATCGACAGTCTGGAAACACCATATATTTT.

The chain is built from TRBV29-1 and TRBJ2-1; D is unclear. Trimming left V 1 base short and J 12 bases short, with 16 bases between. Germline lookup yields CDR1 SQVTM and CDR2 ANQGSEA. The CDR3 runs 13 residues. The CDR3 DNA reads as TGCAGCGTTGAAGGTGCCGCAGATGTTGGGCAGTTCTTC. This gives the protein CSVEGAADVGQFF.

CDR3 sequence: CASSSGTGTTKNTEAFF. The CDR3 coding sequence is TGTGCCAGCAGCTCAGGGACAGGGACAACTAAGAACACTGAAGCTTTCTTT. The rearrangement links TRBV7-9 to TRBJ1-1; 9 nucleotides match TRBD1. V shed 4 bases, J shed 1 base, and the junction held 10 bases outside the gene matches. This CDR3 contains 17 residues. The germline V gene has CDR1 SEHNR and CDR2 FQNEAQ (reference sequence).

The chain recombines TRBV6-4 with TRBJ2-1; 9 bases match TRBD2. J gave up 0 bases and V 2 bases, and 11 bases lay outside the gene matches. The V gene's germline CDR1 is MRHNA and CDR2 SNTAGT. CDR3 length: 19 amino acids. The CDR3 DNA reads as TGTGCCAGCAGTGACCCCCACCTAAGCGGGGGGACCTCCTACAATGAGCAGTTCTTC. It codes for CASSDPHLSGGTSYNEQFF.

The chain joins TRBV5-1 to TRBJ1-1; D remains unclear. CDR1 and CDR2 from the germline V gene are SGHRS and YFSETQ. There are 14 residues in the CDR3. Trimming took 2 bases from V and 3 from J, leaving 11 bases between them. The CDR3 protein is CASSLSTGYTEAFF. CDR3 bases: TGCGCCAGCAGCTTATCTACGGGGTACACTGAAGCTTTCTTT.

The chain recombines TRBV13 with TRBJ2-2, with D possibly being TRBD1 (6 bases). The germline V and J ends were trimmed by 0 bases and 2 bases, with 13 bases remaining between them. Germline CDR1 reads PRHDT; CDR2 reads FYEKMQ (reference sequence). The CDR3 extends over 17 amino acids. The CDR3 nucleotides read TGTGCCAGCAGCTTAGGCTACAGGGTTGAAAACACCGGGGAGCTGTTTTTT. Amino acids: CASSLGYRVENTGELFF.

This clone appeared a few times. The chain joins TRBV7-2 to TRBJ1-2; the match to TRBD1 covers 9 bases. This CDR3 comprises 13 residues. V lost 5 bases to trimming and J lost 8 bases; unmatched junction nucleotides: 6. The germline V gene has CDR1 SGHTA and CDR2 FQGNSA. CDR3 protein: CASSTGTGIGYTF. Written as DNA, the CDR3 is TGTGCCAGCAGCACCGGGACAGGGATAGGCTACACCTTC.

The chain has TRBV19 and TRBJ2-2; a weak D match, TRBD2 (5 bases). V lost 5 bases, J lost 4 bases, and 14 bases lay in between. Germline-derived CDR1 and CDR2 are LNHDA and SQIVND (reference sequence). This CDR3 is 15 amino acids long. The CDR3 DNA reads TGTGCCAGTAGTTTCGGGGTTCTACTCACCGGGGAGCTGTTTTTT. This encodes CASSFGVLLTGELFF.

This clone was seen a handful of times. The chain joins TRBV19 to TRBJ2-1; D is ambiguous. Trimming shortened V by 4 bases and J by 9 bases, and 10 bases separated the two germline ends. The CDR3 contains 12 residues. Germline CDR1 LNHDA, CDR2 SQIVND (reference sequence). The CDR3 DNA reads TGTGCCAGTAGTACCCCCCCATTTGAGCAGTTCTTC. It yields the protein CASSTPPFEQFF.

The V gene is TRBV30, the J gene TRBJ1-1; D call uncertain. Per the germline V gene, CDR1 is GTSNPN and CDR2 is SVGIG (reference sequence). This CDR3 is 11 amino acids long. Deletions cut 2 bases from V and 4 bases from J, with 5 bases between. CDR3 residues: CAWSRGTEAFF. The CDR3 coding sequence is TGTGCCTGGAGTCGGGGCACTGAAGCTTTCTTT.

In nucleotides, the CDR3 is TGTGCCAGTAGTAGTGAAGCGGGAGTAGACGGCAATGAGCAGTTCTTC. Protein sequence: CASSSEAGVDGNEQFF. The chain is built from TRBV19 and TRBJ2-1, with 8 bases lining up with TRBD2. Germline values: CDR1 LNHDA, CDR2 SQIVND (reference sequence). Trimming at V came to 4 bases and at J to 6 bases, leaving 11 bases not matched to a gene. CDR3 length equals 16 residues.

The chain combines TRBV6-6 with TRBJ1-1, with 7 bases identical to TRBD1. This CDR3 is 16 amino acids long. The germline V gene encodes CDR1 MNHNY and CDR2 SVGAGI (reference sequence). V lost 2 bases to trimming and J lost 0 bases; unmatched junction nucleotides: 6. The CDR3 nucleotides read TGTGCCAGCAGTTACAAAGGGGGCCCCATGAACACTGAAGCTTTCTTT. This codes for CASSYKGGPMNTEAFF.

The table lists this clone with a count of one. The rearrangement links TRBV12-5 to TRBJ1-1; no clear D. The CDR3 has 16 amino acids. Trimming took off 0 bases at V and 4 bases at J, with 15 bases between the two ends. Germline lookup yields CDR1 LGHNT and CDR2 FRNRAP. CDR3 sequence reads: CASGLVYWGEGTEAFF. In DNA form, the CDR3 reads TGTGCTAGTGGTTTGGTATATTGGGGTGAGGGCACTGAAGCTTTCTTT.

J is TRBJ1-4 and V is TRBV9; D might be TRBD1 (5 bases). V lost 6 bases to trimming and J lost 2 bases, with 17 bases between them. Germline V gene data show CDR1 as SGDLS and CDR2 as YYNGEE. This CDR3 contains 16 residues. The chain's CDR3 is CASIWGEVVTNEKLFF. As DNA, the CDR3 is TGTGCCAGCATCTGGGGGGAAGTGGTTACTAATGAAAAACTGTTTTTT.

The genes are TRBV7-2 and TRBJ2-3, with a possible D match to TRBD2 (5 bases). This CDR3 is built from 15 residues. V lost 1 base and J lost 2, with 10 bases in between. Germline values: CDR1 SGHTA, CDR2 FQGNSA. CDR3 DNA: TGTGCCAGCAGCTTAGACCGGGAACACACAGATACGCAGTATTTT. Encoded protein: CASSLDREHTDTQYF.

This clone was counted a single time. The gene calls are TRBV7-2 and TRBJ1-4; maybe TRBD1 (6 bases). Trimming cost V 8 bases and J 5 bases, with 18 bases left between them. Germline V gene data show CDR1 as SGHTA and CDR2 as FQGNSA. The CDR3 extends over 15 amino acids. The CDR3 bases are TGTGCCAGCCAGGGGTCCACGGGGCCAAATGAAAAACTGTTTTTT. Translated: CASQGSTGPNEKLFF.

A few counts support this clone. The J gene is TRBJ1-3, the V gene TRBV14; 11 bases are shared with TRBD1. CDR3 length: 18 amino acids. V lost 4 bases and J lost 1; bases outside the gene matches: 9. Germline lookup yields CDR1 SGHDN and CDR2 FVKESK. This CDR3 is CASSPLGQGERSGNTIYF. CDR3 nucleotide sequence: TGTGCCAGCAGCCCTTTGGGACAGGGGGAACGGTCTGGAAACACCATATATTTT.

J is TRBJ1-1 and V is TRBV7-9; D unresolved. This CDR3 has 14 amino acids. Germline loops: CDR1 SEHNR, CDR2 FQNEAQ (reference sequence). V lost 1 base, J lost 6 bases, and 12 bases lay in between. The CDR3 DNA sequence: TGTGCCAGCAGCTTAGGGGCACAACTTCCTGAAGCTTTCTTT. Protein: CASSLGAQLPEAFF.

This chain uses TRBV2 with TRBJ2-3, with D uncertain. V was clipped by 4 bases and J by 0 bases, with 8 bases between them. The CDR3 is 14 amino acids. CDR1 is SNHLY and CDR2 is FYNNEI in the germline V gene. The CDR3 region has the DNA TGTGCCAGCAGTGCCCCCTCTAGCACAGATACGCAGTATTTT. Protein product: CASSAPSSTDTQYF.

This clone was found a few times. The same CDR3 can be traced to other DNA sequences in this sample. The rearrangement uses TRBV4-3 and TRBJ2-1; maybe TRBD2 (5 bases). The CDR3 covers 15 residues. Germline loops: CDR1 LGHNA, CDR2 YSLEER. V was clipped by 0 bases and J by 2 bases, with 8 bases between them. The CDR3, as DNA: TGCGCCAGCAGCCAAGATCTACTAGCCTACAATGAGCAGTTCTTC. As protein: CASSQDLLAYNEQFF.